Below are 20 T cell receptor beta chains sequenced from a single sample in a study of OX40 agonist ivuxolimab in advanced cancers. Using immunoSEQ multiplex PCR, the repertoire was profiled, and TCRdb retains in-frame clones only, with some absent. The repertoire holds around 41,000 clones, 70% to 90% seen once, with approximately 13% in the top ten. Sample: CD4+ or CD8+ T cells sorted from blood, taken in a trial of the OX40 agonist ivuxolimab. The origin of the receptors is an adult with an advanced solid tumor such as melanoma, head and neck, liver or kidney cancer.

CDR3: CASSIGGNTEAFF. CDR3 sequence (DNA): TGCGCCAGCAGTATAGGAGGGAACACTGAAGCTTTCTTT. The chain is built from TRBV4-1 and TRBJ1-1; no definite D call. CDR3 length equals 13 residues. The ends were cut back, 6 bases at V and 1 base at J, with 9 bases in the middle. The germline V gene encodes CDR1 MGHRA and CDR2 YSYEKL.

The rearrangement uses TRBV10-3 and TRBJ1-2, with 7 nucleotides matching TRBD1. The CDR3 has 15 residues. CDR1 ENHRY and CDR2 SYGVKD come from the germline V gene. V lost 6 bases, J lost 1 base, and 8 bases stayed unmatched. CDR3 sequence: CAISERDSSNYGYTF. For the CDR3, the DNA is TGTGCCATCAGCGAGAGGGACAGTAGTAACTATGGCTACACCTTC.

The table lists this clone with a count of one. The V call is TRBV7-2, the J call TRBJ1-6; D possibly corresponds to TRBD1 (6 bases). Looked up from germline, CDR1 is SGHTA and CDR2 is FQGNSA. This CDR3 has 16 residues. V shed 4 bases and J shed 6 bases, with 16 bases lying between them. The CDR3 reads CASSSRDTGRNSPLHF. CDR3 nucleotide sequence: TGTGCCAGCAGCTCCCGGGACACTGGACGTAATTCACCCCTCCACTTT.

The V and J genes are TRBV13 and TRBJ2-7; possible D gene TRBD2, 6 bases. This CDR3 region has 13 residues. The germline V and J ends were trimmed by 2 bases and 7 bases, with 12 bases remaining between them. Germline V gives CDR1 PRHDT, CDR2 FYEKMQ (reference sequence). The CDR3 DNA is TGTGCCAGCAGCTTATGGAGCGCGGGAGAGCAGTACTTC. It codes for CASSLWSAGEQYF.

The CDR3 DNA reads as TGTGCCAGCAGCCTCATAGCGGGACGGCTCTCTGGGGCCAACGTCCTGACTTTC. Protein: CASSLIAGRLSGANVLTF. V gene TRBV13 combines with J gene TRBJ2-6, with 8 bases aligning to TRBD2. The V and J ends lost 5 bases and 0 bases, in that order; junction bases with no gene match: 9. The CDR3 totals 18 residues. Germline V gene lookup returns CDR1 PRHDT and CDR2 FYEKMQ (reference sequence).

The J gene is TRBJ2-7, the V gene TRBV9; 7 positions agree with TRBD1. The CDR3 is made up of 17 amino acids. J gave up 0 bases and V 2 bases, and 11 bases lay outside the gene matches. CDR1 and CDR2 (germline): SGDLS, YYNGEE. CDR3 bases: TGTGCCAGCAGCGTCTCAGGGGGACCTTCGATCTCCTACGAGCAGTACTTC. Translated, it gives CASSVSGGPSISYEQYF.

The table lists this clone with a few counts. This chain links TRBV15 with TRBJ1-5, with D unclear. Trimming shortened V by 4 bases and J by 4 bases, and 5 bases separated the two germline ends. Looked up from germline, CDR1 is LNHNV and CDR2 is YYDKDF (reference sequence). This CDR3 spans 12 amino acids. In DNA, the CDR3 is TGTGCCACCAGCAATCGGAATCAGCCCCAGCATTTT. Translating it yields CATSNRNQPQHF.

The V gene is TRBV27, the J gene TRBJ1-6; the D is unclear. Trimming removed 8 bases at V and 9 bases at J, with 14 bases between. The CDR3 extends over 13 amino acids. Per the germline V gene, CDR1 is MNHEY and CDR2 is SMNVEV (reference sequence). CDR3 sequence: CASVGGYGSPLHF. Written as DNA, the CDR3 is TGTGCCAGCGTGGGAGGGTATGGTTCACCCCTCCACTTT.

The chain employs TRBV27 and TRBJ1-2, with D tentatively TRBD1 (6 bases). CDR3 size: 15 residues. V was pared by 6 bases and J by 4 bases, with 18 bases between. CDR1 MNHEY and CDR2 SMNVEV come from the germline V gene (reference sequence). CDR3 DNA sequence: TGTGCCAGCAGCCCCTCAACGGGGGACACCTATGGCTACACCTTC. Residues: CASSPSTGDTYGYTF.

The chain couples TRBV2 to TRBJ1-2; D gene unclear. The germline CDR1 and CDR2 sequences are SNHLY and FYNNEI. CDR3 length: 15 amino acids. CDR3 sequence (DNA): TGTGCGCCCAAAGGAACAGACCTACCTAACTATGGCTACACCTTC. Its protein is CAPKGTDLPNYGYTF.

The rearrangement joins TRBV7-6 to TRBJ2-7; TRBD2 matches 9 bases. Germline-derived CDR1 and CDR2 are SGHVS and FNYEAQ. There are 16 residues in the CDR3. The ends lost 1 base at V and 1 base at J; junction bases unmatched: 5. CDR3 DNA: TGTGCCAGCAGCTTAGTAGCGGGGGCCCTTTCCTACGAGCAGTACTTC. Protein sequence: CASSLVAGALSYEQYF.

The chain uses TRBV5-1 and TRBJ2-2, with TRBD1 as a possible D gene (6 bases). The CDR3 length is 18 residues. Germline-derived CDR1 and CDR2 are SGHRS and YFSETQ. Trimming shortened V by 9 bases and J by 6 bases, and 30 bases separated the two germline ends. CDR3 loop: CATRPWTATLGPAGELFF. The CDR3 DNA reads TGCGCCACCCGACCATGGACAGCCACTTTAGGGCCGGCCGGGGAGCTGTTTTTT. The full variable domain, with the rest looked up from reference TRBV5-1 and TRBJ2-2, is KAGVTQTPRYLIKTRGQQVTLSCSPISGHRSVSWYQQTPGQGLQFLFEYFSETQRNKGNFPGRFSGRQFSNSRSEMNVSTLELGDSALYLCATRPWTATLGPAGELFFGEGSRLTVL.

This clone was seen only once. The V call is TRBV6-5, the J call TRBJ1-4; 7 nucleotides line up with TRBD1. The V segment lost 0 bases and the J segment 7 bases; nucleotides outside the gene matches: 5. The CDR3 contains 15 residues. The germline CDR1 and CDR2 sequences are MNHEY and SVGAGI. DNA of the CDR3: TGTGCCAGCAGTTACTCGATTCAGGGGGTTGAAAAACTGTTTTTT. Translating gives CASSYSIQGVEKLFF.

This sequence joins TRBV7-6 and TRBJ2-3; either TRBD1 or TRBD2 may fit D (5 bases each). CDR3 length equals 16 residues. Trimming pared 0 bases from V and 0 bases from J, leaving 10 bases between. Germline V gene data show CDR1 as SGHVS and CDR2 as FNYEAQ. The CDR3 spells CASSLAPGPSTDTQYF. CDR3 DNA sequence: TGTGCCAGCAGCTTAGCCCCGGGACCCAGCACAGATACGCAGTATTTT.

This chain uses TRBV5-4 with TRBJ1-2; tentatively, D is TRBD1 (5 bases). Germline CDR1 and CDR2: SGHNT and YYREEE (reference sequence). The CDR3 loop spans 14 amino acids. Trimming shortened V by 0 bases and J by 4 bases, and 10 bases separated the two germline ends. This CDR3 is CASSLDGTFYGYTF. For the CDR3, the DNA is TGTGCCAGCAGCTTGGACGGGACCTTCTATGGCTACACCTTC.

This clone was picked up a small number of times. V gene TRBV4-2 combines with J gene TRBJ2-2; D is undetermined. The CDR3 consists of 11 residues. V was clipped by 3 bases and J by 11 bases, with 7 bases between them. Germline V gene lookup returns CDR1 LGHNA and CDR2 YNFKEQ. CDR3 nucleotide sequence: TGTGCCAGCAGCCAGGGCCCCGAGCTGTTTTTT. It specifies CASSQGPELFF.

This clone has just one count. The chain uses TRBV27 and TRBJ2-1; TRBD1 agrees at 7 bases. CDR3 length: 12 residues. V shed 10 bases, J shed 6 bases, and the junction held 6 bases outside the gene matches. Germline CDR1 and CDR2: MNHEY and SMNVEV (reference sequence). The CDR3 bases are TGTGCCACTCAGGGGGATTTCAATGAGCAGTTCTTC. Its protein is CATQGDFNEQFF.

V is TRBV12-5 and J is TRBJ2-7; tentative D call: TRBD2 (5 bases). The CDR3 has 14 amino acids. Germline-derived CDR1 and CDR2 are LGHNT and FRNRAP. Trimming stripped 5 bases from V and 3 bases from J, with 14 bases between. CDR3 protein: CASGPGRELYEQYF. The CDR3 DNA reads TGTGCTAGTGGTCCTGGACGGGAACTCTACGAGCAGTACTTC.

The genes are TRBV9 and TRBJ2-7; possible D gene TRBD1, 6 bases. Germline loops: CDR1 SGDLS, CDR2 YYNGEE. This CDR3 comprises 15 residues. Trimming cost V 3 bases and J 5 bases, with 18 bases left between them. This CDR3 is CASSDVRQGTHEQYF. CDR3 DNA: TGTGCCAGCAGCGACGTTCGGCAGGGGACGCACGAGCAGTACTTC.

The CDR3 DNA reads TGTGCCAGCAGCTTAGTACCCAATGAGCAGTTCTTC. The encoded protein is CASSLVPNEQFF. This chain joins TRBV7-9 and TRBJ2-1; D call uncertain. The CDR3 is 12 amino acids. Trimming cost V 1 base and J 6 bases, with 4 bases left between them. Germline assignment: CDR1 SEHNR and CDR2 FQNEAQ (reference sequence).